This T cell receptor beta chain appears in the sequencing data of a study of technical replicates of blood from a few donors (dated by TCRdb to 2015 to 2018). The count of this clone is one. Its antigen target is currently unknown. Base qualities are not recorded, but no much larger clone differs from it by a single base. The CDR3, cysteine through phenylalanine, is 15 amino acids long. Solely the CDR3 DNA is kept, with 45 bases framed from the first base. Based on the germline V gene, the CDR1 and CDR2 sequences are SGHRS and YFSETQ. V is pruned by 1 base and J by 3 bases, leaving 4 bases of the junction without a gene match. Library preparation used the immunoSEQ multiplex PCR assay. In TCRdb, the immuneACCESS table is reduced to in-frame sequences with V and J assigned. These tables do not hold every clone; where another copy was compared, an unresolved V gene accounts for under half, and the others remain unexplained. The table for this sample lists approximately 87,000 clones; around 90% of them were counted only once. The top ten clones comprise over 0.35% of the sample.

The sequenced material came from T cells isolated from PBMCs. The rearranged segments are TRBV5-1 and TRBJ2-1, with 7 bases aligning to TRBD2. The receptor was derived from a human donor in good health. Some clones in this sample may be carry-over from other donors' samples. The CDR3 loop reads CASSLYGGFYNEQFF. The DNA is TGCGCCAGCAGCTTGTACGGGGGGTTCTACAATGAGCAGTTCTTC.